A selection of T cell receptor beta chains follows, all from one sample in a study of shared clonotypes between healthy human individuals. TCRdb's table, derived via immunoSEQ multiplex PCR, lists solely in-frame clones and lacks some. This sample yields around 2,000,000 clones, of which about 95% are seen a single time; approximately 1.2% belongs to the top ten. The material sequenced was naive CD8+ T cells sorted from blood. Receptors were obtained from a man younger than 30 in good health. Each CDR3 is given with its conserved first and last residue. Fields, in order: clone size, V gene, D gene, J gene, CDR3 DNA, CDR3 protein. A D gene is named only where the DNA matches it firmly. Not all rows give a size; the values are once, few, many and, for expanded clones, a class.

>-|TRBV9|TRBD1|TRBJ1-5
TGTGCCAGCATCCCGGGACAGGGGGGCGGGAGCAATCAGCCCCAGCATTTT
CASIPGQGGGSNQPQHF
>-|TRBV15|-|TRBJ2-7
TGTGCCACCAGCAGAGACGCGGGGATACTCTACGAGCAGTACTTC
CATSRDAGILYEQYF
>-|TRBV11-2|-|TRBJ2-5
TGTGCCAGCAGCTTAGCCAGGGGAGAGACCCAGTACTTC
CASSLARGETQYF
>-|TRBV4-3|-|TRBJ1-1
TGCGCCAGCAGCCTCGGACAAACGAACACTGAAGCTTTCTTT
CASSLGQTNTEAFF
>-|TRBV5-8|-|TRBJ1-1
TGTGCCAGCGCGGTAGGGATTGGGACTGAAGCTTTCTTT
CASAVGIGTEAFF
>-|TRBV19|TRBD1|TRBJ2-6
TGTGCCAGTAGTGATACAGGGGCTGGGGCCAACGTCCTGACTTTC
CASSDTGAGANVLTF
>-|TRBV4-3|TRBD2|TRBJ2-7
TGCGCCAGCAGCCAAGATGGGGAGGGAACCACCTACGAGCAGTACTTC
CASSQDGEGTTYEQYF
>-|TRBV5-6|TRBD2|TRBJ2-3
TGTGCCAGCAGCGTACGTAGGGCTAGCGGGGGAGACACAGATACGCAGTATTTT
CASSVRRASGGDTDTQYF
>once|TRBV6-5|-|TRBJ1-1
TGTGCCAGCAGTTACTCGGAGGGGTCGAACACTGAAGCTTTCTTT
CASSYSEGSNTEAFF
>-|TRBV10-1|-|TRBJ1-4
TGCGCCAGCAGTGAGACAGGAGAAAAACTGTTTTTT
CASSETGEKLFF
>few|TRBV10-3|TRBD1|TRBJ2-7
TGTGCCATCAGTGGGACAGGGGTGAGTAGTTACGAGCAGTACTTC
CAISGTGVSSYEQYF
>once|TRBV13|-|TRBJ1-3
TGTGCCAGCAGCGTCGGGACCTCTGGAAACACCATATATTTT
CASSVGTSGNTIYF
>-|TRBV11-3|-|TRBJ2-2
TGTGCCAGCAGCTCCAGGGATTCCGGGGAGCTGTTTTTT
CASSSRDSGELFF
>-|TRBV11-2|TRBD1|TRBJ2-7
TGTGCCAGCAGCTTGACAGGGGCCGGCTACGAGCAGTACTTC
CASSLTGAGYEQYF
>-|TRBV7-9|-|TRBJ2-1
TGTGCCAGCAGCTTCTACTCGGGGGATGAGCAGTTCTTC
CASSFYSGDEQFF
>-|TRBV10-3|-|TRBJ2-7
TGTGCCATCAGTGAGGGCGGAGAGGACCCCTACGAGCAGTACTTC
CAISEGGEDPYEQYF
>-|TRBV28|TRBD1|TRBJ1-3
TGTGCCAGCAGTTTCAGGGGGCTGAGCTCTGGAAACACCATATATTTT
CASSFRGLSSGNTIYF
>-|TRBV19|-|TRBJ2-4
TGTGCCAGTAGTCCTCGCACCAGGGAAAACATTCAGTACTTC
CASSPRTRENIQYF
>once|TRBV5-1|-|TRBJ2-5
TGCGCCAGCAGCCCCAACTCGGGGGAAGAGACCCAGTACTTC
CASSPNSGEETQYF
>once|TRBV7-2|-|TRBJ2-7
TGTGCCAGCAGCTTTTTTGCGGGCGGCGAGCAGTACTTC
CASSFFAGGEQYF
>-|TRBV5-8|-|TRBJ2-3
TGTGCCAGCAGCTTGGGGGAGGTGGGCACAGATACGCAGTATTTT
CASSLGEVGTDTQYF
>once|TRBV19|TRBD1|TRBJ1-1
TGTGCCAGTAGTCCTTCCCCGGACAGGGAAACTGAAGCTTTCTTT
CASSPSPDRETEAFF
>-|TRBV4-3|TRBD1|TRBJ2-7
TGCGCCAGCAGCCAAGGAGGGACAGGCTACGAGCAGTACTTC
CASSQGGTGYEQYF
>-|TRBV4-1|-|TRBJ1-3
TGCGCCAGCAGCCAAGATAGCACAACTGGAAACACCATATATTTT
CASSQDSTTGNTIYF
>-|TRBV19|TRBD1|TRBJ2-7
TGTGCCAGTAGTACGAGGACAGGGGGTTCCTACGAGCAGTACTTC
CASSTRTGGSYEQYF
>-|TRBV4-3|TRBD1|TRBJ2-7
TGCGCCAGCAGCCAAGATCCGACAGGGGGCTACTACGAGCAGTACTTC
CASSQDPTGGYYEQYF
>-|TRBV9|-|TRBJ2-3
TGTGCCAGCAGCGTAGAGGGACACACAACAGATACGCAGTATTTT
CASSVEGHTTDTQYF
>-|TRBV13|TRBD2|TRBJ2-7
TGTGCCAGCAGTCCGAGCGGGAGTAATTGGATCTACGAGCAGTACTTC
CASSPSGSNWIYEQYF
>-|TRBV6-6|TRBD2|TRBJ2-7
TGTGCCAGCAGGGACGGGAGGGATGCCTACGAGCAGTACTTC
CASRDGRDAYEQYF
>-|TRBV29-1|TRBD2|TRBJ2-3
TGCAGCGTTTGCTGGACTAGCACGAGCACAGATACGCAGTATTTT
CSVCWTSTSTDTQYF
>-|TRBV7-9|-|TRBJ1-5
TGTGCCAGCAGCTCTTCCTTGGACGGGGGGCAGCCCCAGCATTTT
CASSSSLDGGQPQHF
>-|TRBV7-9|-|TRBJ2-7
TGTGCCAGCAGCTCTTTAGTGGACGAGCAGTACTTC
CASSSLVDEQYF
>-|TRBV4-3|-|TRBJ2-7
TGCGCCAGCAGCCAAGAATGGGGAGACACCGCGGGCTACGAGCAGTACTTC
CASSQEWGDTAGYEQYF
>-|TRBV27|-|TRBJ2-2
TGTGCCAGCAGTTTAAGCACCGGGGAGCTGTTTTTT
CASSLSTGELFF
>-|TRBV30|-|TRBJ2-7
TGTGCCTGGAGTGCCGGCGGGATCTACGAGCAGTACTTC
CAWSAGGIYEQYF
>-|TRBV27|TRBD2|TRBJ2-3
TGTGCCAGCCACCCAGCGGGACTAGCGGGGCCGTTCACAGATACGCAGTATTTT
CASHPAGLAGPFTDTQYF
>-|TRBV6-1|-|TRBJ2-5
TGTGCCAGCAGTGAAGCCCCCCGCCCCCATGAGACCCAGTACTTC
CASSEAPRPHETQYF
>-|TRBV6-6|TRBD1|TRBJ1-1
TGTGCCAGCAGTTCCAAAGACAGGGTGAACACTGAAGCTTTCTTT
CASSSKDRVNTEAFF
>-|TRBV28|-|TRBJ2-4
TGTGCCAGCAGTTTAACGTATTCGGGGTCCCTCCTAGCCAAAAACATTCAGTACTTC
CASSLTYSGSLLAKNIQYF
>-|TRBV2|-|TRBJ1-2
TGTGCCAGCAGTGACGAAGGGTATGGCTACACCTTC
CASSDEGYGYTF
>-|TRBV7-9|-|TRBJ2-2
TGTGCCAGCAGCTTAGGCGGAACTGGGGAGCTGTTTTTT
CASSLGGTGELFF
>few|TRBV11-2|TRBD1|TRBJ2-7
TGTGCCAGCACCTCTTGGGACAGGGCCCACGAGCAGTACTTC
CASTSWDRAHEQYF
>-|TRBV10-3|-|TRBJ2-7
TGTGCCATCAATGGCGGACTCTCCTACGAGCAGTACTTC
CAINGGLSYEQYF
>-|TRBV2|-|TRBJ2-7
TGTGCCAGCAGTGAAGAGGCAGGTTTGGTCTACGAGCAGTACTTC
CASSEEAGLVYEQYF
>-|TRBV2|-|TRBJ1-5
TGTGCCAGCAGTGATCACCCCGAAGGAGGGACCGTTAATCAGCCCCAGCATTTT
CASSDHPEGGTVNQPQHF
>-|TRBV5-4|-|TRBJ2-2
TGTGCCAGCAGCCCGGGCACCGGGGAGCTGTTTTTT
CASSPGTGELFF
>-|TRBV9|-|TRBJ2-3
TGTGCCAGCAGCGTAGGTGGGATTGGGGATACGCAGTATTTT
CASSVGGIGDTQYF
>-|TRBV5-1|TRBD1|TRBJ2-1
TGCGCCAGCAGCACGCGGCCGGGACAGGGGGTATACAATGAGCAGTTCTTC
CASSTRPGQGVYNEQFF
>-|TRBV6-1|-|TRBJ2-7
TGTGCCAGCAGTGCCCGGGTCCTAACCTACGAGCAGTACTTC
CASSARVLTYEQYF